The source of this TCR beta chain is a study of graft-versus-host responses after intestinal transplantation. On this clone itself: The target antigen is unknown.

Germline V gene sequence: CDR1 SNHLY, CDR2 FYNNEI. The V gene lost 4 bases and the J gene lost 4 bases, with 13 bases spanning the gap. The CDR3 sequence is 14 residues long. Libraries were prepared by immunoSEQ multiplex PCR; TCRdb keeps only in-frame clonotypes and omits some of them. Seen here are around 130,000 clones, over 85% observed once, and the top ten hold roughly 0.15%. Whole-study results and caveats: Early post-transplant HvG declines were associated with peak circulating GvH clone levels.

The chain joins TRBV2 to TRBJ1-2; a weak D match, TRBD1 (6 bases). The sequence was obtained from a human donor who received an intestinal transplant. The sample was unstimulated CD4+ T cells sorted from spleen or lymph node cells, taken before intestinal transplant. In DNA form, the CDR3 reads TGTGCCAGCAGTGGCGGACAGATTATCTATGGCTACACCTTC. Encoded protein: CASSGGQIIYGYTF.